This T cell receptor beta chain was sequenced for a study of blood T cell repertoires in COVID-19. Study-level information: Italy, Spain and the United States were the sources of the convalescent and acute COVID-19 samples. The analysed material was cDNA or gDNA that came from T cells, B-cell-depleted T cells, or PBMCs.

With respect to this clone: Other DNA sequences in this specimen translate into the identical CDR3.

As processed by the authors: Amplifying reference gene primers gave estimates of nucleated cell counts. This table comes from immunoSEQ multiplex PCR, and its TCRdb copy is limited to in-frame clones, with some not included. That table furnishes V, J and clone size, whereas the DNA furnished D and trimming. The sample includes roughly 200,000 clones, 75% to 90% of them seen just once. The CDR3 extends over 14 amino acids. Germline CDR1 and CDR2: SGDLS and YYNGEE. V lost 0 bases and J lost 2, with 8 bases in between. The gene calls are TRBV9 and TRBJ2-5; D is unresolved. The sequence derives from a woman aged 55 to 70 with acute or convalescent COVID-19. What was sequenced was peripheral blood. The CDR3 region is CASSVAGSQETQYF. DNA for the CDR3: TGTGCCAGCAGCGTAGCCGGTTCACAAGAGACCCAGTACTTC.